This TCR beta chain was captured in a study of T cell repertoires in cytomegalovirus infection. TCRdb re-derived calls from the reads in MiXCR, one entry per CDR3 protein. The table includes approximately 240,000 distinct CDR3 sequences, 9% to 15% detected once. Notes on the study in general: Predominance within the ex vivo response was attributable to HLA-C-restricted CMV-specific TCR beta clonotypes.

V dropped 5 bases and J dropped 5 bases, with 13 bases sitting between them. Looked up from germline, CDR1 is SGHTA and CDR2 is FQGTGA. This CDR3 comprises 13 residues. This clonotype was seen a few times. Its antigen is not known. This sequence joins TRBV7-3 and TRBJ2-7; possibly TRBD1 for D (6 bases). The source material was PBMCs. This TCR was recovered from a human donor in good health (CMV status not recorded). Some clones in this sample may be carry-over from other donors' samples. The CDR3 DNA follows: TGTGCCAGCAGCCGAGACAGGACCCACGAGCAGTACTTC. Translated: CASSRDRTHEQYF.